Shown below are 9 T cell receptor beta chains from a single sample sequenced in a study of CD8 T cells in Susac syndrome. Random hexamers primed reverse transcription of about 0.45 to 1 ug RNA. TCRdb recomputed calls from the immunoSEQ multiplex PCR reads with MiXCR, one row per CDR3 protein. The table lists a few hundred thousand distinct CDR3 sequences, 95% of them singletons. The specimen sequenced was CD4+ T cells from PBMCs. The receptors stem from a human donor with multiple sclerosis.

The chain couples TRBV30 to TRBJ2-2; D not resolved. CDR3 length: 14 residues. Trimming removed 4 bases at V and 2 bases at J, with 11 bases between. Germline-derived CDR1 and CDR2 are GTSNPN and SVGIG (reference sequence). CDR3 in amino acids: CAWTGLTNTGELFF. The CDR3 DNA follows: TGTGCCTGGACGGGCCTTACCAACACCGGGGAGCTGTTTTTT.

V is TRBV5-1 and J is TRBJ1-1, with 7 nucleotides matching TRBD1. The J segment lost 2 bases and the V segment lost 5 bases, leaving 9 bases of the junction unmatched. CDR3 size: 15 residues. CDR1 is SGHRS, CDR2 YFSETQ, per germline. The CDR3 loop is CASRGGRQGNTEAFF. CDR3 nucleotides: TGCGCCAGCAGAGGGGGAAGACAGGGAAACACTGAAGCTTTCTTT.

In DNA form, the CDR3 reads TGTGCCAGCAGCCCCGCGGGGTTAACGGGAGGGTACAATGAGCAGTTCTTC. Its protein is CASSPAGLTGGYNEQFF. J is TRBJ2-1 and V is TRBV3-1; TRBD2 matches 8 bases. The CDR3 spans 17 residues. V lost 4 bases to trimming and J lost 4 bases; unmatched junction nucleotides: 12. Per the germline V gene, CDR1 is LGHDT and CDR2 is YNNKEL (reference sequence).

V is TRBV7-7 and J is TRBJ2-1, with a possible D match to TRBD2 (5 bases). Between the trimmed V and J ends, which lost 3 bases and 8 bases, there was a span of 11 bases. Germline CDR1 is SSHAT and CDR2 is FNYEAQ (reference sequence). CDR3 length equals 13 residues. The CDR3 protein is CASSFNDGDEQFF. CDR3 DNA: TGTGCCAGCAGCTTCAACGACGGGGATGAGCAGTTCTTC.

V and J are TRBV3-1 and TRBJ1-4; no clear D gene. The CDR3 consists of 15 residues. V was trimmed by 3 bases and J by 0 bases, leaving 8 bases between them. Germline V CDR1 and CDR2: LGHDT, YNNKEL (reference sequence). This chain's CDR3 is CASSQAYATNEKLFF. CDR3 in DNA: TGTGCCAGCAGCCAGGCGTATGCAACTAATGAAAAACTGTTTTTT.

J is TRBJ2-1 and V is TRBV30; D call uncertain. V was pared by 5 bases and J by 6 bases, with 14 bases between. Germline V gives CDR1 GTSNPN, CDR2 SVGIG (reference sequence). The CDR3 has 13 amino acids. The CDR3 sequence is CAWAPTQVNEQFF. In nucleotides, the CDR3 is TGTGCCTGGGCCCCAACGCAAGTCAATGAGCAGTTCTTC.

This chain uses TRBV12-3 or TRBV12-4 with TRBJ2-3, with TRBD2 identical over 8 bases. CDR3 length equals 15 residues. Losses at the gene ends were 7 bases for V and 0 bases for J; bases not matched to a gene: 6. The CDR3 sequence: CASKQLADSTDTQYF. The CDR3, as DNA: TGTGCCAGCAAACAACTAGCGGATAGCACAGATACGCAGTATTTT.

The rearrangement joins TRBV2 to TRBJ1-5; possible D gene TRBD1, 5 bases. Trimming took off 7 bases at V and 4 bases at J, with 11 bases between the two ends. The CDR3 loop spans 13 amino acids. Germline V gives CDR1 SNHLY, CDR2 FYNNEI. This CDR3 is CASNGQGNQPQHF. CDR3 nucleotide sequence: TGTGCCAGCAACGGGCAGGGAAATCAGCCCCAGCATTTT.

This clonotype was counted once. J is TRBJ1-4 and V is TRBV29-1, with D unresolved. Per the germline V gene, CDR1 is SQVTM and CDR2 is ANQGSEA. Trimming removed 1 base from V and 8 bases from J, with 11 bases in between. The CDR3 runs 13 residues. The CDR3 sequence is CSVEVDNREKLFF. The CDR3 DNA is TGCAGCGTTGAAGTCGACAATCGGGAAAAACTGTTTTTT. Supplemented by reference TRBV29-1 and TRBJ1-4, the full variable domain reads SAVISQKPSRDICQRGTSLTIQCQVDSQVTMMFWYRQQPGQSLTLIATANQGSEATYESGFVIDKFPISRPNLTFSTLTVSNMSPEDSSIYLCSVEVDNREKLFFGSGTQLSVL.